This T cell receptor beta chain was observed in a study of cytomegalovirus exposure and HLA in healthy donors. Whole-study findings and limits: In a later analysis, DRB1 alleles had the most associated TCRs; HLA-C alleles the fewest. Available immune exposure information covered CMV serostatus only. Sequencing depth across donors, presence/absence analyses assumed, was roughly uniform.

This CDR3 region has 13 residues. In germline, CDR1 is WNHNN, CDR2 SYGVQD (reference sequence). V was trimmed by 8 bases and J by 8 bases, leaving 13 bases between them. 60 Vbeta and 13 Jbeta primers were used in PCR. Some clones are missing from TCRdb's copy, which holds only in-frame ones; the method was immunoSEQ multiplex PCR. The sample contains 150,000 to 170,000 clones, approximately 72% of which appear only once. This clone was seen once. Its matching antigen is unknown. This TCR was sampled from a man between 18 and 29 years old in good health and CMV-seronegative. The chain is built from TRBV10-1 and TRBJ1-6, with a tentative D call TRBD1 (6 bases). Input material: PBMCs. The CDR3 DNA follows: TGCGCCAGCCCCCCACAGGGCTATTCACCCCTCCACTTT. This gives the protein CASPPQGYSPLHF.